Below, one T cell receptor beta chain is given with its context. This sample is drawn from a study of blood T cell repertoires in COVID-19. Study-wide context: Acute-phase and convalescent COVID-19 samples originated in the United States, Italy and Spain.

Authors' processing steps: Reference gene primer amplification in the assay estimated nucleated cell counts. Measured with immunoSEQ multiplex PCR; TCRdb has only the in-frame clones, and not every one. The DNA was the basis for D and trimming; V, J and clone size are from that table. The table shows just under 90,000 clones, with around 88% occurring only once. The junction had 6 bases not matched to a gene; V was cut back by 4 bases and J by 5 bases. This CDR3 comprises 15 residues. Germline CDR1 is SGHRS and CDR2 is YFSETQ. This TCR derives from a man in his sixties with acute or convalescent COVID-19. The rearrangement joins TRBV5-1 to TRBJ2-2, with 9 bases aligning to TRBD1. Sequencing used peripheral blood. DNA of the CDR3: TGCGCCAGCAGCCCCCGGACAGGGGAAACCGGGGAGCTGTTTTTT. This codes for CASSPRTGETGELFF.